Listed below are T cell receptor beta chains from one sample, sequenced in a study of cytomegalovirus exposure and HLA in healthy donors. The method was immunoSEQ multiplex PCR; TCRdb's version includes in-frame clones alone and lacks a portion of them. Of approximately 90,000 clones listed, around 77% are singletons. The sequencing input was PBMCs. The source is a man aged 35 to 55 in good health and CMV-seronegative. Each CDR3 is given with its conserved first and last residue. The D gene is left open where the match is weak. Only part of the rows carry a size: once, few, many, or a class if the clone is expanded.

CASSLDAGLADTQYF,TGTGCCAGCAGCTTAGACGCAGGGTTGGCAGATACGCAGTATTTT,TRBV11-2,-,TRBJ2-3,-,15
CASRLTGVREKLFF,TGTGCCAGCAGATTGACAGGGGTCCGCGAAAAACTGTTTTTT,TRBV6-6,once,TRBJ1-4,TRBD1,14
CASSLELAGVKNIQYF,TGCGCCAGCAGCTTGGAACTAGCGGGGGTCAAAAACATTCAGTACTTC,TRBV5-1,-,TRBJ2-4,TRBD2,16
CASSPDRGSDTQYF,TGTGCCAGCAGCCCTGACAGGGGGTCAGATACGCAGTATTTT,TRBV7-3,-,TRBJ2-3,TRBD1,14
CASSLGGRNTGELFF,TGTGCCAGCAGCTTAGGCGGGAGGAACACCGGGGAGCTGTTTTTT,TRBV7-9,-,TRBJ2-2,TRBD2,15
CASSLMGQGALNTEAFF,TGTGCCAGCAGCTTGATGGGACAGGGGGCTCTGAACACTGAAGCTTTCTTT,TRBV5-6,-,TRBJ1-1,TRBD1,17
CASSLGGTNTGELFF,TGTGCCAGCAGCTTGGGGGGGACTAACACCGGGGAGCTGTTTTTT,TRBV5-4,-,TRBJ2-2,-,15
CITTTTSNYGYTF,TGCATCACCACGACAACGTCTAACTATGGCTACACCTTC,TRBV29-1,-,TRBJ1-2,-,13
CASSPTSGGPDTQYF,TGTGCCAGCAGCCCGACTAGCGGAGGACCAGATACGCAGTATTTT,TRBV6-4,-,TRBJ2-3,TRBD2,15
CASSAPQEYGYTF,TGCGCCAGCAGCGCACCACAGGAATATGGCTACACCTTC,TRBV10-1,-,TRBJ1-2,-,13
CASSGPGNEAFF,TGTGCCAGCAGTGGACCGGGAAATGAAGCTTTCTTT,TRBV28,-,TRBJ1-1,-,12
CASSPGLAGDVYTQYF,TGTGCCAGCAGCCCCGGACTAGCGGGGGACGTATATACGCAGTATTTT,TRBV7-9,-,TRBJ2-3,TRBD2,16
CASSSYHSTGGSYEQYF,TGTGCCAGCAGTTCATACCATTCGACAGGGGGCTCCTACGAGCAGTACTTC,TRBV28,few,TRBJ2-7,TRBD1,17
CASRNRANTGELFF,TGTGCCAGTAGGAACAGGGCAAACACCGGGGAGCTGTTTTTT,TRBV19,-,TRBJ2-2,-,14
CASSWLAGADTGELFF,TGCGCCAGCAGCTGGTTAGCGGGAGCGGACACCGGGGAGCTGTTTTTT,TRBV5-1,-,TRBJ2-2,TRBD2,16
CASSIGTGDNSPLHF,TGTGCCAGCAGCATCGGGACGGGAGATAATTCACCCCTCCACTTT,TRBV21-1,few,TRBJ1-6,-,15
CASSSGTGANYGYTF,TGTGCCAGCAGCAGTGGGACAGGGGCTAACTATGGCTACACCTTC,TRBV5-8,-,TRBJ1-2,TRBD1,15
CASSLIQDRAEAFF,TGTGCCAGCAGCTTAATTCAGGACAGGGCGGAAGCTTTCTTT,TRBV7-9,-,TRBJ1-1,TRBD1,14
CASRNTGWDTGELFF,TGTGCCAGCAGGAACACAGGGTGGGACACCGGGGAGCTGTTTTTT,TRBV9,-,TRBJ2-2,-,15
CASSAGQGGLYEQFF,TGTGCCAGTAGTGCCGGACAGGGGGGGTTATATGAGCAGTTCTTC,TRBV19,few,TRBJ2-1,TRBD1,15
CASSEGGSYNEQFF,TGTGCCAGCAGTGAGGGGGGATCCTACAATGAGCAGTTCTTC,TRBV6-4,-,TRBJ2-1,-,14
CASSPGTVMNTEAFF,TGTGCCAGCTCACCAGGAACAGTCATGAACACTGAAGCTTTCTTT,TRBV18,-,TRBJ1-1,-,15
CASSPSQNIQYF,TGTGCCAGCTCACCAAGTCAGAACATTCAGTACTTC,TRBV18,once,TRBJ2-4,-,12
CAWGTGKGNQPQHF,TGTGCCTGGGGGACAGGGAAGGGGAATCAGCCCCAGCATTTT,TRBV30,-,TRBJ1-5,TRBD1,14
CAWGQGPDTQYF,TGTGCCTGGGGACAGGGTCCAGATACGCAGTATTTT,TRBV30,-,TRBJ2-3,TRBD1,12
CASSARGDQPQHF,TGTGCCAGCTCAGCCCGGGGGGATCAGCCCCAGCATTTT,TRBV18,once,TRBJ1-5,-,13
CASSDDNRGPIEKLFF,TGTGCCAGCAGTGATGATAACAGGGGGCCGATTGAAAAACTGTTTTTT,TRBV6-4,-,TRBJ1-4,TRBD1,16
CASSYLGEVGELFF,TGTGCCAGCAGTTATCTAGGGGAGGTCGGGGAGCTGTTTTTT,TRBV6-6,-,TRBJ2-2,-,14
CASSIGDRTYNEQFF,TGCGCCAGCAGCATTGGGGACAGGACTTACAATGAGCAGTTCTTC,TRBV5-1,many,TRBJ2-1,TRBD1,15
CASSLWGSPNTEAFF,TGTGCCAGCAGTTTATGGGGCAGCCCGAACACTGAAGCTTTCTTT,TRBV28,-,TRBJ1-1,-,15
CASSSNLAANTEAFF,TGTGCCAGCAGCTCAAACCTAGCCGCGAACACTGAAGCTTTCTTT,TRBV7-9,-,TRBJ1-1,-,15
CSVEDPRVSYEQYF,TGCAGCGTTGAAGATCCCAGGGTAAGCTACGAGCAGTACTTC,TRBV29-1,-,TRBJ2-7,-,14
CASSEDDRGYEQYF,TGTGCCAGCAGTGAAGATGACCGGGGCTACGAGCAGTACTTC,TRBV6-1,-,TRBJ2-7,-,14
CAWSNRGSGEAFF,TGTGCCTGGAGCAACAGGGGTTCGGGTGAAGCTTTCTTT,TRBV30,-,TRBJ1-1,TRBD1,13
CASGLVLSRTGELFF,TGTGCTAGTGGTTTGGTACTGAGCAGGACCGGGGAGCTGTTTTTT,TRBV12-5,-,TRBJ2-2,-,15
CASSLGPYNEQFF,TGTGCCAGCAGCTTGGGGCCGTACAATGAGCAGTTCTTC,TRBV5-8,-,TRBJ2-1,-,13
CASSSASGVTDTQYF,TGTGCCAGCAGTAGCGCTAGCGGGGTCACAGATACGCAGTATTTT,TRBV2,-,TRBJ2-3,TRBD2,15
CSAGQGIYEQYF,TGCAGCGCTGGACAGGGGATCTACGAGCAGTACTTC,TRBV29-1,-,TRBJ2-7,TRBD1,12
CASSLAGGYEKLFF,TGCGCCAGCAGCTTGGCGGGGGGCTATGAAAAACTGTTTTTT,TRBV5-1,-,TRBJ1-4,-,14
CASSTRTGTLTYNEQFF,TGTGCCAGTAGTACGAGGACAGGGACATTGACCTACAATGAGCAGTTCTTC,TRBV19,-,TRBJ2-1,TRBD1,17
CASSPDRPSSGNTIYF,TGTGCCAGCAGTCCGGACAGGCCTAGCTCTGGAAACACCATATATTTT,TRBV6-6,-,TRBJ1-3,TRBD1,16
CASSRRGSGYTEAFF,TGTGCCAGCAGCCGCAGAGGTTCGGGGTACACTGAAGCTTTCTTT,TRBV7-6,-,TRBJ1-1,-,15
CASSPGTGGHQPQHF,TGTGCCAGCAGTCCCGGGACAGGGGGCCATCAGCCCCAGCATTTT,TRBV6-1,-,TRBJ1-5,TRBD1,15
CASSVGQAGFNEKLFF,TGTGCCAGCAGCGTAGGTCAGGCCGGCTTCAATGAAAAACTGTTTTTT,TRBV9,-,TRBJ1-4,-,16
CASSLGDRGFEKLFF,TGCGCCAGCAGCTTGGGGGACAGGGGTTTTGAAAAACTGTTTTTT,TRBV5-1,-,TRBJ1-4,TRBD1,15
CASTQQGAGGYTF,TGTGCCAGCACCCAACAGGGGGCCGGGGGCTACACCTTC,TRBV25-1,-,TRBJ1-2,TRBD1,13
CASSLFWSLNTEAFF,TGCGCCAGCAGTCTGTTTTGGAGTTTGAACACTGAAGCTTTCTTT,TRBV10-2,-,TRBJ1-1,-,15
CASSTTQLGIGNEQFF,TGTGCCAGCAGCACTACCCAACTTGGCATCGGGAATGAGCAGTTCTTC,TRBV11-2,-,TRBJ2-1,-,16
CASRERGGWTDTQYF,TGTGCCAGCAGAGAACGGGGGGGATGGACAGATACGCAGTATTTT,TRBV6-6,-,TRBJ2-3,TRBD2,15
CASSLTSYEQYF,TGTGCCAGCAGCTTGACTAGCTACGAGCAGTACTTC,TRBV7-2,-,TRBJ2-7,-,12
CSVKDSFFEQFF,TGCAGCGTTAAGGACAGTTTCTTTGAGCAGTTCTTC,TRBV29-1,-,TRBJ2-1,-,12
CASSRDRVLPLHF,TGTGCCAGCAGCCGGGACAGGGTTTTGCCCCTCCACTTT,TRBV6-1,-,TRBJ1-6,TRBD1,13
CASSTGSQGVNTEAFF,TGTGCCAGCAGTACCGGAAGCCAGGGGGTTAACACTGAAGCTTTCTTT,TRBV6-6,-,TRBJ1-1,TRBD1,16
CATLRGQETQYF,TGTGCCACCTTGAGGGGGCAAGAGACCCAGTACTTC,TRBV2,once,TRBJ2-5,-,12
CASSGDRFTEAFF,TGCGCCAGCAGCGGGGACAGGTTCACTGAAGCTTTCTTT,TRBV5-1,-,TRBJ1-1,TRBD1,13
CASSYRGAETQYF,TGCGCCAGCAGCTATAGGGGCGCCGAGACCCAGTACTTC,TRBV5-1,-,TRBJ2-5,-,13
CASSGLAGPMAHNNPIYYEQYF,TGTGCCAGCAGTGGACTAGCGGGACCTATGGCGCACAACAACCCCATCTACTACGAGCAGTACTTC,TRBV28,-,TRBJ2-7,TRBD2,22
CASSATQGGRWGYTF,TGTGCCAGCAGCGCAACCCAGGGGGGCCGGTGGGGCTACACCTTC,TRBV14,-,TRBJ1-2,TRBD1,15
CASSLDVRQPYEQYF,TGCGCCAGCAGCCTAGATGTACGCCAACCCTACGAGCAGTACTTC,TRBV5-1,few,TRBJ2-7,-,15